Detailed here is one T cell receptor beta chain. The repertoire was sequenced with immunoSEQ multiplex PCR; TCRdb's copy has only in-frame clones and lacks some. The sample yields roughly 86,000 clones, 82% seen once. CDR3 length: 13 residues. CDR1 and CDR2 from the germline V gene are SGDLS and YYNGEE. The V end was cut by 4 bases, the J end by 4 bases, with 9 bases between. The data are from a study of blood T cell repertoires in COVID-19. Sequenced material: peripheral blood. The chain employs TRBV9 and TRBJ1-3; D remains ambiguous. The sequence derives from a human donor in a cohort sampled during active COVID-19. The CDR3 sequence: CASSSIPGNTIYF. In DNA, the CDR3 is TGTGCCAGCAGCTCTATCCCCGGAAACACCATATATTTT.